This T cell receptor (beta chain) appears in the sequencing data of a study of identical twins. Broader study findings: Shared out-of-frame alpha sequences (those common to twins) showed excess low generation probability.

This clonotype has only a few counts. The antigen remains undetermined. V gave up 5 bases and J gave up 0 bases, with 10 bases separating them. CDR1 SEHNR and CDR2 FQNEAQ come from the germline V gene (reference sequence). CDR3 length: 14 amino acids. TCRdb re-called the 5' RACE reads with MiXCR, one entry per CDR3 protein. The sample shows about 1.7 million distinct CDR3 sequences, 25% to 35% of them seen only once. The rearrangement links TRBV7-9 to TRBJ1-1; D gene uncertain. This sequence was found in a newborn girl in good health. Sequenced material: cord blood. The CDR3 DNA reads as TGTGCCAGCAGCGCCTACGGAGTGAACACTGAAGCTTTCTTT. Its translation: CASSAYGVNTEAFF.